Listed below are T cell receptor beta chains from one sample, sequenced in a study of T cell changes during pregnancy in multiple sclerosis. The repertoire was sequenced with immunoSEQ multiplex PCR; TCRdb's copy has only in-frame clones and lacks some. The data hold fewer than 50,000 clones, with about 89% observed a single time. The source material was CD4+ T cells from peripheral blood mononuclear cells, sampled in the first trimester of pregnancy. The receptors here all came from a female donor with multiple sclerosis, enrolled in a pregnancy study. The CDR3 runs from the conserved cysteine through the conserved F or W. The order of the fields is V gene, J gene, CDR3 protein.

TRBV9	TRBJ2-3	CASSPRAGAGTDTQYF
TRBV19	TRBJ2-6	CASSGGANVLTF
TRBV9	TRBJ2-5	CASSVDGGGGQETQYF
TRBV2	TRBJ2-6	CASSDRDRVGSGANVLTF
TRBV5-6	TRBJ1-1	CASTRPRAGRNTEAFF
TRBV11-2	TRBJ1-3	CASRGQGGLGNTIYF
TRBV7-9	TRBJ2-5	CASSLTGAGGETQYF
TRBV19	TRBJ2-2	CASSMSFPSGELFF
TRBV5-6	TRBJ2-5	CASSLGGREGTQYF
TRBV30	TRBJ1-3	CAGTGQFGNTIYF
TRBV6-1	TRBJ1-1	CASSAGQHITEAFF
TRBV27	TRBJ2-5	CASSLGGRAEETQYF
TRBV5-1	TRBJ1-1	CASSLVPLNTEAFF